The 2 T cell receptor beta chains below all came from one sample that was sequenced in a study of blood T cell repertoires in COVID-19. Only in-frame clones appear in the TCRdb table, and some are missing; sequencing was by immunoSEQ multiplex PCR. The sample records about 360,000 clones, approximately 86% being singletons. The sequenced sample consisted of peripheral blood. The receptors come from a woman between 55 and 75 years old with COVID-19, enrolled during active disease.

This rearrangement joins TRBV2 to TRBJ2-2; 12 nucleotides match TRBD1. The CDR3 is 16 residues long. V lost 1 base and J lost 7; bases outside the gene matches: 4. The germline gives CDR1 SNHLY, CDR2 FYNNEI. CDR3 in DNA: TGTGCCAGCAGTGAAGTTGGGACAGGGGGCGGCGGGGAGCTGTTTTTT. This sequence encodes CASSEVGTGGGGELFF. The whole variable domain, filled in from reference TRBV2 and TRBJ2-2, reads EPEVTQTPSHQVTQMGQEVILRCVPISNHLYFYWYRQILGQKVEFLVSFYNNEISEKSEIFDDQFSVERPDGSNFTLKIRSTKLEDSAMYFCASSEVGTGGGGELFFGEGSRLTVL.

The V gene is TRBV9, the J gene TRBJ2-1; 11 bases agree with TRBD2. The CDR3 covers 18 residues. Germline CDR1 reads SGDLS; CDR2 reads YYNGEE. The junction had 5 bases not matched to a gene; V was cut back by 0 bases and J by 0 bases. CDR3 in DNA: TGTGCCAGCAGCGTAGCTGCTCTAGCGGGGGGCTCCTACAATGAGCAGTTCTTC. It specifies CASSVAALAGGSYNEQFF. The full variable domain, in which reference TRBV9 and TRBJ2-1 provide the parts outside the CDR3, is DSGVTQTPKHLITATGQRVTLRCSPRSGDLSVYWYQQSLDQGLQFLIQYYNGEERAKGNILERFSAQQFPDLHSELNLSSLELGDSALYFCASSVAALAGGSYNEQFFGPGTRLTVL.